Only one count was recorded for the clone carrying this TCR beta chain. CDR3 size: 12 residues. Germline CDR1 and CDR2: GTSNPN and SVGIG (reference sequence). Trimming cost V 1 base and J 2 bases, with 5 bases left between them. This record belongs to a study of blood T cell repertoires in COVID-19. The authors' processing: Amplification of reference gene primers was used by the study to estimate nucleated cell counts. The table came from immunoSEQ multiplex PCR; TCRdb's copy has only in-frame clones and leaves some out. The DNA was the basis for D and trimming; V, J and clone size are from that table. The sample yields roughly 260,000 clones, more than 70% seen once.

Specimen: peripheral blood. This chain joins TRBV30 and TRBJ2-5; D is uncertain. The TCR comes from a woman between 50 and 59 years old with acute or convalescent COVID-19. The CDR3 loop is CAWSGVQETQYF. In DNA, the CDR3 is TGTGCCTGGAGTGGCGTTCAAGAGACCCAGTACTTC.